A single sample is the source of the 24 T cell receptor beta chains below, sequenced in a study of shared clonotypes between healthy human individuals. Assay: immunoSEQ multiplex PCR; the TCRdb copy retains only in-frame clones and omits some. The table shows 330,000 or so clones, with roughly 70% occurring only once. Sequenced input: memory CD4+ T cells sorted from blood. Indicated subset: CD45RA-negative fraction. The receptors were sampled from a man aged 30 to 39 in good health.

The chain links TRBV5-1 to TRBJ2-3, with TRBD2 matching 10 bases. With V trimmed by 0 bases and J by 1 base, 5 bases remained unmatched. Per germline, CDR1 SGHRS and CDR2 YFSETQ. The CDR3 is 17 amino acids. The CDR3 nucleotides are TGCGCCAGCAGCTTGGGGGTAGCGGGAGGACGCACAGATACGCAGTATTTT. Translated, it gives CASSLGVAGGRTDTQYF.

The rearrangement uses TRBV27 and TRBJ2-3, with 7 bases lining up with TRBD1. This CDR3 has 14 amino acids. Germline CDR1 and CDR2: MNHEY and SMNVEV (reference sequence). Trimming cost V 8 bases and J 4 bases; bases outside gene matches: 9. In nucleotides, the CDR3 is TGTGCCAGCGCAAACAGGGGATGGGCAGATACGCAGTATTTT. Translation gives CASANRGWADTQYF.

The chain employs TRBV18 and TRBJ2-4; no clear D. Looked up from germline, CDR1 is KGHSH and CDR2 is LQKENI. V was clipped by 3 bases and J by 1 base, with 4 bases between them. CDR3 length: 13 amino acids. The CDR3 bases are TGTGCCAGCTCACCGGGGGCCAAAAACATTCAGTACTTC. Protein product: CASSPGAKNIQYF.

This clone occurred a few times. The chain is built from TRBV29-1 and TRBJ2-1, with D tentatively TRBD2 (5 bases). CDR1 is SQVTM, CDR2 ANQGSEA, per germline. V lost 6 bases to trimming and J lost 5 bases, with 14 bases between them. CDR3 length: 13 residues. CDR3 protein: CSVEGSGHNEQFF. In nucleotides, the CDR3 is TGCAGCGTCGAGGGTTCTGGGCACAATGAGCAGTTCTTC.

This clone has more than one count but fewer than ten. The chain is built from TRBV10-1 and TRBJ2-1, with TRBD2 identical over 15 bases. Germline V CDR1 and CDR2: WNHNN, SYGVQD (reference sequence). Losses at the gene ends were 6 bases for V and 7 bases for J; bases not matched to a gene: 7. This CDR3 region has 16 residues. CDR3 nucleotide sequence: TGCGCCAGCAGCCCCGGACTAGCGGGAGGGTCGAATGAGCAGTTCTTC. Amino acids: CASSPGLAGGSNEQFF.

V and J are TRBV19 and TRBJ1-5; D uncertain. The CDR3 covers 16 residues. The V end was cut by 2 bases, the J end by 3 bases, with 14 bases between. Germline assignment: CDR1 LNHDA and CDR2 SQIVND (reference sequence). The CDR3 DNA reads TGTGCCAGTAGTATACTGCGGCAGCCAAACAATCAGCCCCAGCATTTT. Translated, it gives CASSILRQPNNQPQHF.

V and J are TRBV18 and TRBJ2-3, with D hard to call. CDR3 length: 15 residues. Germline CDR1 reads KGHSH; CDR2 reads LQKENI. With 4 bases removed from V and 3 bases from J, the gap between germline ends came to 14 bases. As DNA, the CDR3 is TGTGCCAGCTCACAACAACAAGGGTTGACAGATACGCAGTATTTT. Translated: CASSQQQGLTDTQYF.

J is TRBJ2-3 and V is TRBV10-1; D gene ambiguous. V lost 2 bases to trimming and J lost 2 bases, with 8 bases between them. Per germline, CDR1 WNHNN and CDR2 SYGVQD (reference sequence). The CDR3 covers 14 residues. The CDR3 region has the DNA TGCGCCAGCAGTGAGGAGCCCAACACAGATACGCAGTATTTT. This codes for CASSEEPNTDTQYF.

The V call is TRBV6-1, the J call TRBJ2-5; 7 bases are shared with TRBD1. The CDR3 totals 14 residues. CDR1 and CDR2 (germline): MNHNS, SASEGT. The J segment lost 5 bases and the V segment lost 3 bases, leaving 6 bases of the junction unmatched. CDR3 DNA sequence: TGTGCCAGCAGTGATCCTGACAGGGTGGAGACCCAGTACTTC. It translates to CASSDPDRVETQYF.

The sample holds a few counts of this clone. The chain links TRBV19 to TRBJ2-7; D perhaps matches TRBD2 (6 bases). The V and J ends lost 4 bases and 0 bases respectively, with 10 bases between them. The CDR3 totals 14 residues. The germline gives CDR1 LNHDA, CDR2 SQIVND (reference sequence). The DNA for the CDR3 is TGTGCCAGTAGTACCTCGACTAGCTCCTACGAGCAGTACTTC. Protein: CASSTSTSSYEQYF.

This clone is a singleton in its sample. This rearrangement joins TRBV28 to TRBJ1-4; D ambiguous. V dropped 2 bases and J dropped 3 bases, with 1 base sitting between them. In germline, CDR1 is MDHEN, CDR2 SYDVKM. The CDR3 is made up of 12 amino acids. The CDR3 coding sequence is TGTGCCAGCAGTTTAGCTAATGAAAAACTGTTTTTT. Its protein product is CASSLANEKLFF.

The V and J genes are TRBV5-5 and TRBJ2-2; D is uncertain. The germline V gene has CDR1 SGHKS and CDR2 YYEKEE (reference sequence). This CDR3 is 15 amino acids long. Trimming took 4 bases from V and 5 from J, leaving 15 bases between them. CDR3 loop: CASSLLFRGTGELFF. The CDR3 coding sequence is TGTGCCAGCAGCCTCCTATTTCGAGGAACCGGGGAGCTGTTTTTT.

V gene TRBV10-1 combines with J gene TRBJ2-7, with a possible D match to TRBD2 (5 bases). This CDR3 spans 14 amino acids. V was cut by 8 bases and J by 6 bases, with 20 bases left in between. In germline, CDR1 is WNHNN, CDR2 SYGVQD (reference sequence). The CDR3 sequence: CASGPLGNEGEQYF. The CDR3 DNA reads as TGCGCCAGCGGTCCCCTCGGGAACGAGGGCGAGCAGTACTTC.

V gene TRBV6-4 combines with J gene TRBJ2-3; TRBD2 matches at 11 bases. Germline CDR1 MRHNA, CDR2 SNTAGT. With 1 base clipped from V and 6 bases from J, the junction kept 12 bases outside the gene matches. CDR3 length equals 18 residues. CDR3 coding DNA: TGTGCCAGCAGTGACTATAGGATAGCGGGAGGGCCAGGGGATACGCAGTATTTT. Translated, it gives CASSDYRIAGGPGDTQYF.

The chain is built from TRBV2 and TRBJ2-7; D may match TRBD1 or TRBD2 (6 bases each). From germline, CDR1 is SNHLY and CDR2 FYNNEI. The V gene lost 3 bases and the J gene lost 5 bases, with 8 bases spanning the gap. This CDR3 region has 12 residues. The CDR3 DNA reads TGTGCCAGCAGTGAGGGGGGCCACGAGCAGTACTTC. Encoded protein: CASSEGGHEQYF.

This clone was seen a single time. J is TRBJ2-3 and V is TRBV18; 7 bases are a match to TRBD1. Looked up from germline, CDR1 is KGHSH and CDR2 is LQKENI. The V segment lost 3 bases and the J segment 5 bases; nucleotides outside the gene matches: 5. The CDR3 totals 14 residues. DNA of the CDR3: TGTGCCAGCTCACCTCAGGCAGGGGGAGATACGCAGTATTTT. Protein: CASSPQAGGDTQYF.

The chain couples TRBV28 to TRBJ2-7; TRBD1 matches 8 bases. Germline CDR1 is MDHEN and CDR2 is SYDVKM. The CDR3 has 14 amino acids. J lost 4 bases, V lost 7 bases, and 9 bases had no gene match. CDR3 in DNA: TGTGCCAGCAACGGACAGGGACAGGTATACGAGCAGTACTTC. It specifies CASNGQGQVYEQYF. The whole variable domain, filled in from reference TRBV28 and TRBJ2-7, reads DVKVTQSSRYLVKRTGEKVFLECVQDMDHENMFWYRQDPGLGLRLIYFSYDVKMKEKGDIPEGYSVSREKKERFSLILESASTNQTSMYLCASNGQGQVYEQYFGPGTRLTVT.

The J gene is TRBJ1-2, the V gene TRBV5-1; D is ambiguous. The germline gives CDR1 SGHRS, CDR2 YFSETQ. The CDR3 is made up of 17 amino acids. Trimming took off 0 bases at V and 6 bases at J, with 21 bases between the two ends. The CDR3 loop is CASSLEFGIGRSHGYTF. Here the CDR3 DNA reads TGCGCCAGCAGCTTGGAATTTGGTATCGGTCGTAGCCATGGCTACACCTTC.

This clone was seen a single time. The identical CDR3 is also encoded by other nucleotide sequences in the sample. The chain is built from TRBV5-1 and TRBJ2-1, with a tentative D call TRBD2 (5 bases). V gave up 4 bases and J gave up 0 bases, with 8 bases separating them. The CDR3 totals 14 residues. CDR1 SGHRS and CDR2 YFSETQ come from the germline V gene. CDR3 coding DNA: TGCGCCAGCAGCAGCGGCTCCTCCTACAATGAGCAGTTCTTC. This gives the protein CASSSGSSYNEQFF. Drawing the rest from reference TRBV5-1 and TRBJ2-1, the complete variable domain is KAGVTQTPRYLIKTRGQQVTLSCSPISGHRSVSWYQQTPGQGLQFLFEYFSETQRNKGNFPGRFSGRQFSNSRSEMNVSTLELGDSALYLCASSSGSSYNEQFFGPGTRLTVL.

This clone was seen more than once but under ten times. This chain uses TRBV2 with TRBJ1-6; 10 bases are a match to TRBD1. V was clipped by 6 bases and J by 5 bases; unmatched bases: 1. CDR1 is SNHLY, CDR2 FYNNEI, per germline. The CDR3 length is 14 residues. The CDR3 DNA is TGTGCCAGCAGGGACAGGGGGAATAATTCACCCCTCCACTTT. It encodes CASRDRGNNSPLHF. The full variable domain, completed using reference TRBV2 and TRBJ1-6, is EPEVTQTPSHQVTQMGQEVILRCVPISNHLYFYWYRQILGQKVEFLVSFYNNEISEKSEIFDDQFSVERPDGSNFTLKIRSTKLEDSAMYFCASRDRGNNSPLHFGNGTRLTVT.

This clone was seen only a few times. J is TRBJ2-1 and V is TRBV7-8, with TRBD2 as a possible D gene (5 bases). This CDR3 is built from 16 residues. Deletions cut 7 bases from V and 2 bases from J, with 18 bases between. Germline V lookup: CDR1 SGHVS, CDR2 FQNEAQ. The CDR3 reads CASTPYTSYTYNEQFF. CDR3 sequence (DNA): TGTGCCAGCACCCCATACACTAGTTATACCTACAATGAGCAGTTCTTC.

In this sample, this clone turned up a few times. The V gene is TRBV28, the J gene TRBJ1-2; the D gene is possibly TRBD1 (6 bases). The CDR3 sequence is 13 residues long. The ends were cut back, 3 bases at V and 1 base at J, with 6 bases in the middle. Germline CDR1 and CDR2: MDHEN and SYDVKM. The CDR3 nucleotides are TGTGCCAGCAGTTTGGGACATAACTATGGCTACACCTTC. Translated, it gives CASSLGHNYGYTF.

This chain connects TRBV7-6 to TRBJ2-3, with TRBD2 identical over 9 bases. The CDR3 loop spans 19 amino acids. The germline CDR1 and CDR2 sequences are SGHVS and FNYEAQ. J was trimmed by 2 bases and V by 1 base; bases with no gene match: 13. CDR3 nucleotides: TGTGCCAGCAGCTTAGGCTTTTCGGCTAGCGGGGCCTTCACAGATACGCAGTATTTT. This codes for CASSLGFSASGAFTDTQYF.

This chain connects TRBV7-8 to TRBJ1-5; no definite D call. Trimming took 4 bases from V and 2 from J, leaving 18 bases between them. The CDR3 is made up of 17 amino acids. Germline-derived CDR1 and CDR2 are SGHVS and FQNEAQ. Written as DNA, the CDR3 is TGTGCCAGCAGCTCGTGGGGTCTGGGTACAGGCAATCAGCCCCAGCATTTT. This sequence encodes CASSSWGLGTGNQPQHF.